The 11 T cell receptor beta chains given below trace back to one sample, sequenced in a study of beta chain features in type 1 diabetes. Sequencing targeted expressed TCRB transcripts, as all isolated RNA had been reverse transcribed. Assay used: immunoSEQ multiplex PCR; TCRdb lists only in-frame clones, some missing. This repertoire shows approximately 200,000 clones, 9.6% found once; its top ten account for just under 0.035%. Sequencing used naive CD4+ T cells from blood. These receptors all come from a woman aged 18-29 years in good health.

The chain employs TRBV11-2 and TRBJ2-7; TRBD1 agrees at 7 bases. Per germline, CDR1 SGHAT and CDR2 FQNNGV. The CDR3 sequence is 14 residues long. Trimming removed 4 bases from V and 4 bases from J; junction bases left unmatched: 7. CDR3 protein: CASSSLSGGYEQYF. The CDR3 nucleotides read TGTGCCAGCAGCTCATTATCAGGGGGATACGAGCAGTACTTC.

This clone was detected many times. This chain uses TRBV29-1 with TRBJ2-7; perhaps TRBD1 as D (6 bases). The V end lost 1 base, the J end lost 4 bases, and 8 bases lay between the germline ends. The V gene's germline CDR1 is SQVTM and CDR2 ANQGSEA. The CDR3 spans 12 residues. CDR3 in amino acids: CSVEGTGYEQYF. CDR3 bases: TGCAGCGTTGAAGGAACAGGGTACGAGCAGTACTTC.

This clone has a handful of counts. J is TRBJ1-2 and V is TRBV29-1; tentatively, D is TRBD1 (5 bases). Trimming took off 7 bases at V and 8 bases at J, with 11 bases between the two ends. Germline V gene data show CDR1 as SQVTM and CDR2 as ANQGSEA. There are 10 residues in the CDR3. In DNA form, the CDR3 reads TGCAGCGCTGGGGGGAAAGGCTACACCTTC. Protein: CSAGGKGYTF.

The V gene is TRBV4-1, the J gene TRBJ2-7, with 7 nucleotides matching TRBD1. The CDR3 is 15 residues long. Trimming at V came to 1 base and at J to 0 bases, leaving 3 bases not matched to a gene. CDR1 MGHRA and CDR2 YSYEKL come from the germline V gene. The CDR3 nucleotides are TGCGCCAGCAGCCAAGGAAGGGACAGCTCCTACGAGCAGTACTTC. Residues: CASSQGRDSSYEQYF.

This clone has only a few counts. V gene TRBV6-1 combines with J gene TRBJ2-1, with no clear D. The V and J ends lost 5 bases and 7 bases respectively, with 9 bases between them. CDR1 is MNHNS and CDR2 is SASEGT in the germline V gene. This CDR3 has 12 amino acids. CDR3 sequence reads: CASSIVQNEQFF. The CDR3 bases are TGTGCCAGCAGTATCGTCCAGAATGAGCAGTTCTTC.

This chain links TRBV10-3 with TRBJ1-1; 8 bases match TRBD1. Trimming removed 6 bases from V and 1 base from J; junction bases left unmatched: 4. Germline V gives CDR1 ENHRY, CDR2 SYGVKD. The CDR3 loop spans 14 amino acids. The DNA for the CDR3 is TGTGCCATCAGGGCCGGGACAGGGAACACTGAAGCTTTCTTT. This translates into CAIRAGTGNTEAFF.

This chain connects TRBV5-1 to TRBJ1-2; tentatively, D is TRBD1 (5 bases). The CDR3 spans 14 residues. V was cut by 0 bases and J by 7 bases, with 13 bases left in between. CDR1 and CDR2 from the germline V gene are SGHRS and YFSETQ. The CDR3 region has the DNA TGCGCCAGCAGCTTGGCCGGGCAGGGCGGTGGCTACACCTTC. Translating gives CASSLAGQGGGYTF.

DNA for the CDR3: TGTGCCAGCTCACCACCGCAAGGGGCCCTTGCTGGCTACACCTTC. Translation: CASSPPQGALAGYTF. The chain couples TRBV18 to TRBJ1-2; TRBD1 is a possible D gene (5 bases). Germline V lookup: CDR1 KGHSH, CDR2 LQKENI. V was pared by 0 bases and J by 7 bases, with 15 bases between. This CDR3 has 15 amino acids.

The V call is TRBV5-1, the J call TRBJ1-1; D might be TRBD1 (5 bases). The CDR3 runs 14 residues. The V and J ends lost 4 bases and 3 bases respectively, with 13 bases between them. The V gene's germline CDR1 is SGHRS and CDR2 YFSETQ. The CDR3 sequence: CASSPIAGHTEAFF. The CDR3 nucleotides read TGCGCCAGCAGCCCGATAGCGGGGCACACTGAAGCTTTCTTT.

This clone was detected a few times. The rearrangement links TRBV5-4 to TRBJ2-1; 8 positions agree with TRBD2. Trimming took 4 bases from V and 7 from J; bases not matched to a gene: 10. Germline-derived CDR1 and CDR2 are SGHNT and YYREEE (reference sequence). There are 15 residues in the CDR3. The CDR3 reads CASSPEAGVLNEQFF. In nucleotides, the CDR3 is TGTGCCAGCAGCCCCGAAGCGGGAGTCTTGAATGAGCAGTTCTTC.

The CDR3 spells CASSLTSGAPRGTQYF. The CDR3 region has the DNA TGTGCCAGCAGCTTAACTAGCGGGGCCCCCAGAGGGACCCAGTACTTC. The J gene is TRBJ2-5, the V gene TRBV7-9, with TRBD2 matching over 10 bases. The CDR3 has 16 residues. Germline CDR1 SEHNR, CDR2 FQNEAQ (reference sequence). After removal of 2 bases from V and 7 bases from J, the junction contained 10 bases not matched to a gene.